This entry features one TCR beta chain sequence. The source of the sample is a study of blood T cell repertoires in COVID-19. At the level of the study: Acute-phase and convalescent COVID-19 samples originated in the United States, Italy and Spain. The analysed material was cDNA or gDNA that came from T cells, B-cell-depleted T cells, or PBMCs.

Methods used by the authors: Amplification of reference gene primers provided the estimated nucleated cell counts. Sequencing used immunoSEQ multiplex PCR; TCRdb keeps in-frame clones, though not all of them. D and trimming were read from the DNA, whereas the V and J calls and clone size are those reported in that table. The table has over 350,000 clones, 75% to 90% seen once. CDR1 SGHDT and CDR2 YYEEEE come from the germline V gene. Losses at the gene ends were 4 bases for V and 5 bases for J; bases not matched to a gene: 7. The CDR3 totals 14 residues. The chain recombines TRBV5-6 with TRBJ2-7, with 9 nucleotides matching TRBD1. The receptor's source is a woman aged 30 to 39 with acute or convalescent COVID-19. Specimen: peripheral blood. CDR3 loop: CASSLQGANDEQYF. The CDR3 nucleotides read TGTGCCAGCAGCCTACAGGGGGCGAATGACGAGCAGTACTTC.